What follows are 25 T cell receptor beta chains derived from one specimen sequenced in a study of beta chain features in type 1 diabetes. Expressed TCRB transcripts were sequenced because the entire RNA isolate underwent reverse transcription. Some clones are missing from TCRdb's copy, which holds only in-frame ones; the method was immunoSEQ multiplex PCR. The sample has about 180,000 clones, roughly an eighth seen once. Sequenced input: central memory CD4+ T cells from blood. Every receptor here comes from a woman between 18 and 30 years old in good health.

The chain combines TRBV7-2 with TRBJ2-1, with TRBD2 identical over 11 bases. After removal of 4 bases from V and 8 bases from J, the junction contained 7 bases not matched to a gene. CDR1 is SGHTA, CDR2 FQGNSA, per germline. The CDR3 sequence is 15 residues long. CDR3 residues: CASSSTSGSNDEQFF. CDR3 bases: TGTGCCAGCAGCTCCACTAGCGGGAGTAACGATGAGCAGTTCTTC. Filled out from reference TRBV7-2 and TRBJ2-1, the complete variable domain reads GAGVSQSPSNKVTEKGKDVELRCDPISGHTALYWYRQSLGQGLEFLIYFQGNSAPDKSGLPSDRFSAERTGGSVSTLTIQRTQQEDSAVYLCASSSTSGSNDEQFFGPGTRLTVL.

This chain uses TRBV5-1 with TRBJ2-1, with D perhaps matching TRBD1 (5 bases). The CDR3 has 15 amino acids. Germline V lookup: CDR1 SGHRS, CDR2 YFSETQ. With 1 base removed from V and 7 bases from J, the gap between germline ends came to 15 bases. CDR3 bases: TGCGCCAGCAGCTTGTTGCCAGGGAAGCAAAATGAGCAGTTCTTC. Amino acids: CASSLLPGKQNEQFF.

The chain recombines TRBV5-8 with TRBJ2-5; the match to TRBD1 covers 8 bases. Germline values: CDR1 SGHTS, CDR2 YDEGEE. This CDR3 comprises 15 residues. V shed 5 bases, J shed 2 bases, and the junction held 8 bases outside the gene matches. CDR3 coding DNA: TGTGCCAGCAGACAAGGACAGGGAGTACAAGAGACCCAGTACTTC. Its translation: CASRQGQGVQETQYF. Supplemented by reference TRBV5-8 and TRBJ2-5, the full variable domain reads EAGVTQSPTHLIKTRGQQATLRCSPISGHTSVYWYQQALGLGLQFLLWYDEGEERNRGNFPPRFSGRQFPNYSSELNVNALELEDSALYLCASRQGQGVQETQYFGPGTRLLVL.

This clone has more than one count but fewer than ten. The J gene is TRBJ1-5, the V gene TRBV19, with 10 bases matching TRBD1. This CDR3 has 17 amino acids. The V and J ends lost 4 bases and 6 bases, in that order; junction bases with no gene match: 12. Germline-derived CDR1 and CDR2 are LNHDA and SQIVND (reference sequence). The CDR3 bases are TGTGCCAGTAGTAACTCTCCGGGACAGGGGTTGGGTCAGCCCCAGCATTTT. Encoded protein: CASSNSPGQGLGQPQHF.

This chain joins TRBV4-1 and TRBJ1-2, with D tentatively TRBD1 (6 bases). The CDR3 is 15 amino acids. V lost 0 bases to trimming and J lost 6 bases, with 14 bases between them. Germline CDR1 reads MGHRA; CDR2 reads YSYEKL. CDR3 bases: TGCGCCAGCAGCCAAGATCGGCCAGGGGAGCATGGCTACACCTTC. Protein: CASSQDRPGEHGYTF.

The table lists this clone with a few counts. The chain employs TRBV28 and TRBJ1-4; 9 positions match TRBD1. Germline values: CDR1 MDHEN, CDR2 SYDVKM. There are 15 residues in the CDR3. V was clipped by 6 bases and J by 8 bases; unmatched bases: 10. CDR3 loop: CASRPGQGGGEKLFF. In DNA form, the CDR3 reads TGTGCCAGCAGACCGGGACAGGGAGGTGGCGAAAAACTGTTTTTT. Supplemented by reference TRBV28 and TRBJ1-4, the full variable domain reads DVKVTQSSRYLVKRTGEKVFLECVQDMDHENMFWYRQDPGLGLRLIYFSYDVKMKEKGDIPEGYSVSREKKERFSLILESASTNQTSMYLCASRPGQGGGEKLFFGSGTQLSVL.

CDR3 sequence (DNA): TGTGCCAGCAGCTTCAACAATCTCCAGGGTACGCAGTATTTT. Its protein product is CASSFNNLQGTQYF. The chain recombines TRBV7-6 with TRBJ2-3, with a tentative D call TRBD1 (5 bases). The CDR3 consists of 14 residues. CDR1 and CDR2 from the germline V gene are SGHVS and FNYEAQ. Trimming took off 3 bases at V and 8 bases at J, with 15 bases between the two ends.

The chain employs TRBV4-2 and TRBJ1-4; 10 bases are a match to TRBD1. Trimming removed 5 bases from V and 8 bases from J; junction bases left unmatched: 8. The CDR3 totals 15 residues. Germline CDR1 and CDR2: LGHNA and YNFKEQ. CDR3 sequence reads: CASSARQGAGEKLFF. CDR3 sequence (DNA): TGTGCCAGCAGCGCCCGACAGGGGGCTGGGGAAAAACTGTTTTTT.

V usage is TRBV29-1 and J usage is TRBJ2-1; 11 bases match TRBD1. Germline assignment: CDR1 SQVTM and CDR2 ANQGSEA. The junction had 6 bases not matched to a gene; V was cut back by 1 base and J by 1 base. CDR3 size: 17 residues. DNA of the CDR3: TGCAGCGTTGAAGGGACAGGGGGCTTTAGATCCTACAATGAGCAGTTCTTC. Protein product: CSVEGTGGFRSYNEQFF.

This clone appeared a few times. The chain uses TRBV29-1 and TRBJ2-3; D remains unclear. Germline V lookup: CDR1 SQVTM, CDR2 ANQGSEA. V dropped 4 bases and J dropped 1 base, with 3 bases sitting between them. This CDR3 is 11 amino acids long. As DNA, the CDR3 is TGCAGCGTTGCAGGCACAGATACGCAGTATTTT. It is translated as CSVAGTDTQYF.

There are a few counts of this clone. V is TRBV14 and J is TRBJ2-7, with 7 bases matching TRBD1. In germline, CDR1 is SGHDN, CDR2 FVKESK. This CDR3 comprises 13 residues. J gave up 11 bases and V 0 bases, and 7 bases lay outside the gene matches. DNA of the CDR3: TGTGCCAGCAGCCAAGATTGGGGCGGACAGGAGTACTTC. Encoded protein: CASSQDWGGQEYF.

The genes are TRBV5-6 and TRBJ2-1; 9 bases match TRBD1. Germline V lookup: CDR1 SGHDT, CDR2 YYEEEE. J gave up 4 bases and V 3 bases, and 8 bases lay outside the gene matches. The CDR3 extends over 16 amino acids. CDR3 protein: CASSSQGTGLYNEQFF. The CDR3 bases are TGTGCCAGCAGCTCGCAGGGGACAGGGCTATACAATGAGCAGTTCTTC.

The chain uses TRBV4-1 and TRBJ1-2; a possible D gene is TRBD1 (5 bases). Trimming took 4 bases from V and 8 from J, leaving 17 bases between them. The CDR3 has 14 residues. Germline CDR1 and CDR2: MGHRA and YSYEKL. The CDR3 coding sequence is TGCGCCAGCAGCCTTCAAGTCAGGGCCAACGGCTACACCTTC. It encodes CASSLQVRANGYTF.

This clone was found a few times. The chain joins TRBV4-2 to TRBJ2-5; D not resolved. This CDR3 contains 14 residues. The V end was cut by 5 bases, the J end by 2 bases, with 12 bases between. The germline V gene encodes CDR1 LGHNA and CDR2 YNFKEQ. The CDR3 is CASSSPFRQETQYF. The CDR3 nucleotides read TGTGCCAGCAGCTCCCCTTTCAGGCAAGAGACCCAGTACTTC.

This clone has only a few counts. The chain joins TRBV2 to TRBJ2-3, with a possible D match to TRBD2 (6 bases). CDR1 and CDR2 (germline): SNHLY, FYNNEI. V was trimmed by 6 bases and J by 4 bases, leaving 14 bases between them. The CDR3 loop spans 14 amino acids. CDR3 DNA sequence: TGTGCCAGCAGCGGGACTCTCGGGGCAGATACGCAGTATTTT. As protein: CASSGTLGADTQYF.

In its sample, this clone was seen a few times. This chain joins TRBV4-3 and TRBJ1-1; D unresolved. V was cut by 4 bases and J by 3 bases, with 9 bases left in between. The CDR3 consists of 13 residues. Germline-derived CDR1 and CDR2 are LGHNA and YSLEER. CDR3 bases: TGCGCCAGCAGCCGGGCCTCTTACACTGAAGCTTTCTTT. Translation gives CASSRASYTEAFF.

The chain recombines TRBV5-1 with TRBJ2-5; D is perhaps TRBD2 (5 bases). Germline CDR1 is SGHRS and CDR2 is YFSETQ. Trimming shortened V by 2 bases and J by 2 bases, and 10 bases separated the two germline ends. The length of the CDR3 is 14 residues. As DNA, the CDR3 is TGCGCCAGCAGCTTACCGGGATATCAAGAGACCCAGTACTTC. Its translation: CASSLPGYQETQYF.

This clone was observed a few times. The CDR3 region is CASNPRGASGTYEQYF. CDR3 sequence (DNA): TGTGCCAGCAATCCAAGGGGGGCTAGCGGTACCTACGAGCAGTACTTC. V and J are TRBV28 and TRBJ2-7; perhaps TRBD2 as D (7 bases). The germline V gene has CDR1 MDHEN and CDR2 SYDVKM. V lost 7 bases and J 2 bases, leaving 21 bases between the germline ends. This CDR3 is 16 amino acids long.

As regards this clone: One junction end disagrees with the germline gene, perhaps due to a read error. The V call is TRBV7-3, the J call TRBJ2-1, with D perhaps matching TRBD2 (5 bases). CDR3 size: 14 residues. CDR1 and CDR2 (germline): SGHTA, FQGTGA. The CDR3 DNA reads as TGCGCCAGCAGCCGCGGACTCCTAGGTAGTGAGCAGTTCTTC. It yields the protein CASSRGLLGSEQFF.

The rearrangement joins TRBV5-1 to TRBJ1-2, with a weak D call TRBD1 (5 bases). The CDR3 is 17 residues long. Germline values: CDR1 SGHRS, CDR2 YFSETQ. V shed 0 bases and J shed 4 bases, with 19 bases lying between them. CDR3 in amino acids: CASSLGTSTIGGYGYTF. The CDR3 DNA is TGCGCCAGCAGCTTGGGGACATCTACCATAGGCGGCTATGGCTACACCTTC.

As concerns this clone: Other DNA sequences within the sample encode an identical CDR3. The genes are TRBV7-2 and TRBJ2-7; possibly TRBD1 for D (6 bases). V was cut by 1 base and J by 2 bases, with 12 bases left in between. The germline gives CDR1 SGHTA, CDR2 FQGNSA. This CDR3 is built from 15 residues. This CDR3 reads CASSLDGTRTYEQYF. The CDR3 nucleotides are TGTGCCAGCAGCTTAGATGGGACACGAACCTACGAGCAGTACTTC.

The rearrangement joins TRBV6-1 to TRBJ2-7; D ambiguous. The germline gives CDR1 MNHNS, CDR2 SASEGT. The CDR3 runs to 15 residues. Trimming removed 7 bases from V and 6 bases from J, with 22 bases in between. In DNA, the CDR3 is TGTGCCAGCACCCACTCCCTCGACACGCCGCGCGAGCAGTACTTC. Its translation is CASTHSLDTPREQYF.

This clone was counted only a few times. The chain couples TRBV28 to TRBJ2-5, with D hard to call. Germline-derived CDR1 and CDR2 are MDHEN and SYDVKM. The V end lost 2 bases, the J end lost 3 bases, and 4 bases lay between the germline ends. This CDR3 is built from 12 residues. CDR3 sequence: CASSLQKETQYF. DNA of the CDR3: TGTGCCAGCAGTTTACAGAAAGAGACCCAGTACTTC.

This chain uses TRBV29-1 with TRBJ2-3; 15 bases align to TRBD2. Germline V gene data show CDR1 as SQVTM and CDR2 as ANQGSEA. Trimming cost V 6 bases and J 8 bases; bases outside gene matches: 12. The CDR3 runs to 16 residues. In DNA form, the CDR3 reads TGCAGCGTCGGCGCCTCGGGACTAGCGGGAGGTACTACGCAGTATTTT. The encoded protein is CSVGASGLAGGTTQYF.

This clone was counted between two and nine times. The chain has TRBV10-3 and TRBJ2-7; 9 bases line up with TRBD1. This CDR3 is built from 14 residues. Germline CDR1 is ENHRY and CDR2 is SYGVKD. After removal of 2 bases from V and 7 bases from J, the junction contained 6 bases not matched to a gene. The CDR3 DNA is TGTGCCATCAGTGAGAGACAGGGGGGCTTGGAGCAGTACTTC. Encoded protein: CAISERQGGLEQYF.